The clone carrying this TCR beta chain was detected a few times. The antigen is unknown. A much larger clone differs by one base, so this may be a read error. CDR3 length: 16 residues. Per the germline V gene, CDR1 is SNHLY and CDR2 is FYNNEI. The J segment lost 7 bases and the V segment lost 6 bases, leaving 12 bases of the junction unmatched. This entry belongs to a study of molecular identifiers for immune sequencing clone quantification. Study results and limitations: Among 800,000 to 1,000,000 naive cells, spiked Jurkat TCR RNA from a single cell was reportedly detectable.

TCRdb reprocessed the PCR reads with MiXCR, giving one entry per CDR3 protein. Among over 85,000 distinct CDR3 sequences listed, 30% to 35% were seen once. This receptor was obtained from a human donor in good health. Some libraries in this study had Jurkat cell RNA spiked in. The rearrangement joins TRBV2 to TRBJ1-5, with 10 bases matching TRBD1. The sample was naive CD8+ T cells from blood, with Jurkat cell RNA spiked in. As for subset: FACS-sorted CD8+CD4-CCR7+CD45RA+ naive T cells. DNA of the CDR3: TGTGCCAGCAGGCCTGGGCCGACAGGGGGCGAGCAGCCCCAGCATTTT. It encodes CASRPGPTGGEQPQHF.